This T cell receptor (beta chain) was identified in a study of blood T cells in healthy people across ages. Donation came from healthy Caucasian individuals in Russia who were aged roughly 6 to 100. The CDR3 sequence is 18 residues long. Trimming cost V 1 base and J 0 bases, with 13 bases left between them. Germline V gives CDR1 LNHNV, CDR2 YYDKDF (reference sequence). A second PCR, run for about 7 to 11 cycles, used a sample-barcoded 5' primer plus a J-beta primer mix. A template-switch adaptor that had 12 random nucleotides put a tag on each cDNA molecule. TCRdb independently ran MiXCR on the 5' RACE reads; one entry per CDR3 protein. The sample records roughly 2 million distinct CDR3 sequences, around 50% being singletons. As regards this clonotype: Its antigen remains unidentified.

Study-wide results and caveats: It was the long-lived donors that had more naive CD4+ cells and higher diversity than aged donors. A roughly linear age-dependent decrease characterized TCR beta diversity per million T cells.

What was sequenced was blood. The rearrangement links TRBV15 to TRBJ2-6; D is unresolved. This TCR was recovered from a woman in her thirties or forties in good health. The CDR3 DNA reads TGTGCCACCAGCAGAGTTAGGATTCTAACCTCTGGGGCCAACGTCCTGACTTTC. Translated, it gives CATSRVRILTSGANVLTF.